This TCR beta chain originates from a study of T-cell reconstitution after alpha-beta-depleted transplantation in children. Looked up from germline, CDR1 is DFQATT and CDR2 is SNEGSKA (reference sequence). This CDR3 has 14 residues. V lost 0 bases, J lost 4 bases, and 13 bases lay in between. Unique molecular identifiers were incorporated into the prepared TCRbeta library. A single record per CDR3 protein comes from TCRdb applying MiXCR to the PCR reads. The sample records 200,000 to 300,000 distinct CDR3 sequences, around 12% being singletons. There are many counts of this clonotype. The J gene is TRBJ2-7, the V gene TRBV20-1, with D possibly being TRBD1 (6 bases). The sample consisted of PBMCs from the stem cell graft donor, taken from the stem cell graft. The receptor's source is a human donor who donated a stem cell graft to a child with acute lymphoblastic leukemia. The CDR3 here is CSARDSRGNYEQYF. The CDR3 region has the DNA TGCAGTGCTAGAGATAGTAGGGGGAATTACGAGCAGTACTTC.